This T cell receptor beta chain was recorded in a study of T-cell memory formation after mild COVID-19. This clonotype was detected once. From the 5' RACE reads, TCRdb called clonotypes with MiXCR, one entry per CDR3 protein. Of 530,000 or so distinct CDR3 sequences in the sample, around a sixth are singletons; the top ten hold about 7.5%. The V end was cut by 10 bases, the J end by 9 bases, with 18 bases between. This CDR3 region has 13 residues. This clonotype originated in an adult woman who had mild COVID-19 (a few samples of this study predate the infection). Cell type and time point are not known. Material: PBMCs or a T cell subset sorted from them (not recorded which). This rearrangement joins TRBV12-3 or TRBV12-4 to TRBJ2-2, with D perhaps TRBD1 or TRBD2 (5 bases each). For the CDR3, the DNA is TGTGCCACCCAGAAGAGGGGAACCCGGGAGCTGTTTTTT. Protein sequence: CATQKRGTRELFF.